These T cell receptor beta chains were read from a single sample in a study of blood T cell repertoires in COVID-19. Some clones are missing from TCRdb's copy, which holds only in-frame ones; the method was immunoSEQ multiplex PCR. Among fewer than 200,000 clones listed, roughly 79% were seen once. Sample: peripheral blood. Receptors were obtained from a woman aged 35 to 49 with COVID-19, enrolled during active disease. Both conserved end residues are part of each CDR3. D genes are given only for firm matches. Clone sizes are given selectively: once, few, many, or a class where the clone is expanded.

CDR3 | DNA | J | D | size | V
CASSRTSGTGNEQFF | TGTGCCAGCAGCCGAACTAGCGGCACCGGCAATGAGCAGTTCTTC | TRBJ2-1 | TRBD2 | . | TRBV7-6
CASCKEYSNQPQHF | TGTGCCAGCTGTAAGGAGTATAGCAATCAGCCCCAGCATTTT | TRBJ1-5 | . | . | TRBV2
CASRDSGRTEAFF | TGTGCCAGCAGAGACAGTGGAAGGACTGAAGCTTTCTTT | TRBJ1-1 | . | . | TRBV6-5
CASSVGAGGGLGELFF | TGTGCCAGCAGCGTCGGGGCGGGAGGGGGACTCGGGGAGCTGTTTTTT | TRBJ2-2 | TRBD2 | . | TRBV11-2
CASSQGPQGSYTGELFF | TGCGCCAGCAGCCAAGGCCCACAGGGCTCGTACACCGGGGAGCTGTTTTTT | TRBJ2-2 | . | . | TRBV4-1
CASSDYRGNEKLFF | TGTGCCAGCAGTGACTACAGGGGTAATGAAAAACTGTTTTTT | TRBJ1-4 | TRBD1 | . | TRBV13
CASSFQPRLAGGQETQYF | TGTGCCAGCAGCTTTCAACCCAGACTAGCGGGGGGCCAAGAGACCCAGTACTTC | TRBJ2-5 | TRBD2 | once | TRBV5-5
CASSLLPTMGFTEAFF | TGCGCCAGCAGCCTACTCCCCACGATGGGCTTCACTGAAGCTTTCTTT | TRBJ1-1 | . | . | TRBV4-1
CASTSSGGYTF | TGTGCCAGCACCTCTTCGGGTGGCTACACCTTC | TRBJ1-2 | . | . | TRBV7-9
CASGHRSSYNEQFF | TGTGCCAGCGGACACCGGAGCTCCTACAATGAGCAGTTCTTC | TRBJ2-1 | . | . | TRBV6-5
CASSPMFLGHDNEKLFF | TGTGCCAGCAGCCCCATGTTCCTTGGACACGATAATGAAAAACTGTTTTTT | TRBJ1-4 | . | . | TRBV7-9
CAISFDPQEPLHF | TGTGCCATCTCATTTGACCCCCAGGAACCCCTCCACTTT | TRBJ1-6 | . | . | TRBV2
CASSQRTLNTEAFF | TGTGCCAGCAGCCAGCGGACACTCAACACTGAAGCTTTCTTT | TRBJ1-1 | . | . | TRBV14
CASSHAGIRTDTQYF | TGTGCCAGCAGCCATGCGGGCATCCGCACAGATACGCAGTATTTT | TRBJ2-3 | . | . | TRBV3-1/TRBV3-2
CASSKQGGGSPLHF | TGTGCCAGCAGCAAACAAGGGGGCGGTTCACCCCTCCACTTT | TRBJ1-6 | . | . | TRBV21-1
CASSLDRGRAGSPLHF | TGTGCCAGCAGCTTAGACAGGGGGCGCGCAGGATCACCCCTCCACTTT | TRBJ1-6 | TRBD1 | many | TRBV7-8
CASSLGQSYGYTF | TGCGCCAGCAGCCTGGGACAGTCCTATGGCTACACCTTC | TRBJ1-2 | TRBD1 | . | TRBV5-1
CAAQERTGDGYTF | TGTGCCGCTCAAGAGCGGACAGGGGATGGCTACACCTTC | TRBJ1-2 | TRBD1 | . | TRBV4-2
CASSLVRQDAGELFF | TGTGCCAGCAGCTTAGTGCGACAGGACGCCGGGGAGCTGTTTTTT | TRBJ2-2 | . | . | TRBV7-9
CASIKQGGIYNEQFF | TGCGCCAGCATCAAACAGGGGGGCATATACAATGAGCAGTTCTTC | TRBJ2-1 | TRBD1 | . | TRBV4-1
CASSLELSGDSSTDTQYF | TGTGCCAGCAGCTTGGAACTTAGCGGGGACTCAAGCACAGATACGCAGTATTTT | TRBJ2-3 | TRBD2 | . | TRBV13
CASRDLAGELFF | TGTGCCAGCAGGGATCTAGCCGGGGAGCTGTTTTTT | TRBJ2-2 | . | few | TRBV6-5
CASSVVVGGGETQYF | TGTGCCAGCAGCGTAGTGGTAGGGGGGGGAGAGACCCAGTACTTC | TRBJ2-5 | . | . | TRBV9
CASSKDRGEQFF | TGTGCCAGCAGCAAAGACAGGGGTGAGCAGTTCTTC | TRBJ2-1 | TRBD1 | . | TRBV3-1/TRBV3-2
CASTWDRSSYEQYF | TGTGCCAGCACTTGGGACAGGAGCTCCTACGAGCAGTACTTC | TRBJ2-7 | TRBD1 | . | TRBV6-5
CASSPGGNYGYTF | TGTGCCAGCAGTCCTGGGGGGAACTATGGCTACACCTTC | TRBJ1-2 | . | . | TRBV6-1
CASSLTSGETQYF | TGTGCCAGCAGCTTGACTAGCGGAGAGACCCAGTACTTC | TRBJ2-5 | TRBD2 | . | TRBV5-4
CASTQPAEGGELFF | TGTGCCAGCACCCAACCGGCGGAAGGCGGGGAGCTGTTTTTT | TRBJ2-2 | . | . | TRBV7-6
CASSFAAGATEAFF | TGTGCCAGCAGCTTTGCAGCAGGGGCCACTGAAGCTTTCTTT | TRBJ1-1 | . | many | TRBV11-2
CASSRGQGGYNEQFF | TGTGCCAGCTCTAGAGGACAGGGGGGATACAATGAGCAGTTCTTC | TRBJ2-1 | TRBD1 | . | TRBV18
CASSEVAGVGNEQFF | TGCGCCAGCAGTGAGGTAGCGGGAGTGGGAAATGAGCAGTTCTTC | TRBJ2-1 | TRBD2 | . | TRBV10-1
CASSPLQTSGFTDTQYF | TGTGCCAGCTCACCACTTCAGACTAGCGGGTTCACAGATACGCAGTATTTT | TRBJ2-3 | TRBD2 | . | TRBV18
CASGPDGNYEQYF | TGTGCCAGTGGACCGGACGGGAACTATGAGCAGTACTTC | TRBJ2-7 | . | . | TRBV19
CASSLDRGGPDTQYF | TGTGCCAGCAGCTTAGATCGGGGGGGCCCAGATACGCAGTATTTT | TRBJ2-3 | TRBD2 | few | TRBV7-2
CASSLPAGAFRETQYF | TGTGCCAGCAGCCTTCCAGCGGGAGCGTTTCGAGAGACCCAGTACTTC | TRBJ2-5 | TRBD2 | . | TRBV7-2
CASSHTGVAYEQYF | TGCGCCAGCAGCCACACAGGGGTCGCCTACGAGCAGTACTTC | TRBJ2-7 | TRBD1 | . | TRBV5-1
CASRERQGTGNTIYF | TGTGCCAGCAGAGAACGACAGGGGACTGGAAACACCATATATTTT | TRBJ1-3 | TRBD1 | . | TRBV5-6
CASSLDGGGGNTIYF | TGTGCCAGCAGCTTGGATGGGGGCGGTGGAAACACCATATATTTT | TRBJ1-3 | . | . | TRBV5-5
CAWSSGQGNSPLHF | TGTGCCTGGAGTTCAGGACAGGGGAATTCACCCCTCCACTTT | TRBJ1-6 | TRBD1 | few | TRBV30
CASSQLSLEQGLQGAFF | TGCGCCAGCAGCCAATTGTCGTTAGAACAGGGCTTGCAAGGGGCTTTCTTT | TRBJ1-1 | . | . | TRBV4-1
CASTVSGVPYNEQFF | TGTGCCAGCACCGTAAGCGGGGTGCCCTACAATGAGCAGTTCTTC | TRBJ2-1 | TRBD2 | . | TRBV3-1/TRBV3-2
CASSQATTEQYF | TGCGCCAGCAGCCAAGCAACTACCGAGCAGTACTTC | TRBJ2-7 | . | few | TRBV4-1
CASSTGTSGNNEQFF | TGTGCCAGTAGTACCGGGACTAGCGGGAACAATGAGCAGTTCTTC | TRBJ2-1 | TRBD2 | . | TRBV19
CASSLSLAGPYNEQFF | TGTGCCAGCAGCTTATCTCTAGCGGGGCCCTACAATGAGCAGTTCTTC | TRBJ2-1 | TRBD2 | few | TRBV7-6
CASSASGDSPLHF | TGTGCCAGCAGCGCCTCAGGGGATTCACCCCTCCACTTT | TRBJ1-6 | . | . | TRBV9
CASSFRTAGIYEQYF | TGTGCCAGCAGCTTTAGAACAGCGGGGATCTACGAGCAGTACTTC | TRBJ2-7 | TRBD2 | once | TRBV7-2
CSVAGGPNTGELFF | TGCAGCGTCGCGGGGGGGCCTAACACCGGGGAGCTGTTTTTT | TRBJ2-2 | TRBD2 | . | TRBV29-1
CASSSVAGGQETQYF | TGTGCCAGCAGCTCCGTAGCGGGAGGGCAAGAGACCCAGTACTTC | TRBJ2-5 | TRBD2 | . | TRBV7-8
CASSTGMWQPQHF | TGTGCCAGCAGTACAGGGATGTGGCAGCCCCAGCATTTT | TRBJ1-5 | . | . | TRBV12-3/TRBV12-4
CASSPGQGAGNTIYF | TGTGCTAGCAGCCCGGGACAGGGGGCTGGAAACACCATATATTTT | TRBJ1-3 | TRBD1 | . | TRBV7-7
CASSQDQGSSPDTQYF | TGTGCCAGCAGCCAAGATCAGGGCAGTTCCCCAGATACGCAGTATTTT | TRBJ2-3 | . | . | TRBV4-2
CASRKDRFGEKLFF | TGTGCCAGCAGGAAAGACAGGTTTGGTGAAAAACTGTTTTTT | TRBJ1-4 | . | . | TRBV2
CASSNGQEGGYTF | TGTGCCAGCAGTAACGGACAGGAAGGTGGCTACACCTTC | TRBJ1-2 | TRBD1 | . | TRBV6-2/TRBV6-3
CASSLASGGYEQYF | TGTGCCAGCAGCTTGGCGTCAGGGGGCTATGAGCAGTACTTC | TRBJ2-7 | TRBD1 | . | TRBV5-8
CASSEAPSGRAGGYTF | TGTGCCAGCAGTGAAGCCCCGTCAGGGAGGGCGGGTGGCTACACCTTC | TRBJ1-2 | . | . | TRBV6-1